The present TCR beta chain was sequenced within a study of blood T cell repertoires in COVID-19. Study context: From T cells, B-cell-depleted T cells, or PBMCs came the material, which was cDNA or gDNA.

In the original analysis: Using reference gene primer amplification, nucleated cell counts were estimated. Assay used: immunoSEQ multiplex PCR; TCRdb lists only in-frame clones, some missing. V and J calls plus clone size are reproduced from that table; the DNA served to infer D and trimming. The table records under 200,000 clones, about 88% of them present only once. Per the germline V gene, CDR1 is SGHTA and CDR2 is FQGNSA. V shed 1 base and J shed 4 bases, with 13 bases lying between them. The CDR3 covers 15 residues. The cohort comprised adults aged about 18 to 90 years residing in approximately 25 US areas. Grouping used clinical history reported by participants in a survey and questionnaire.

This receptor was taken from a woman aged 35 to 49 in a cohort exposed to, infected with or recovered from COVID-19 (not recorded which). Sequenced material: PBMCs or T cells enriched from blood (not recorded which). V usage is TRBV7-2 and J usage is TRBJ2-5; the D gene is possibly TRBD1 (5 bases). In DNA form, the CDR3 reads TGTGCCAGCAGCTTAGAGGGGTCGACGGGAGAGACCCAGTACTTC. It yields the protein CASSLEGSTGETQYF.